A single sample gave rise to the 18 T cell receptor beta chains below, sequenced in a study of molecular identifiers for immune sequencing clone quantification. Each CDR3 protein gets one entry after TCRdb re-called the PCR reads with MiXCR. The sample includes some 580,000 distinct CDR3 sequences, 25% seen only once; the top ten take approximately 0.75%. Sequencing was done on a sample of naive CD8+ T cells from blood, with Jurkat cell RNA spiked in. Subset given: FACS-sorted CD8+CD4-CCR7+CD45RA+ naive T cells. These receptors were taken from a human donor in good health. Some libraries in this study had Jurkat cell RNA spiked in.

This clonotype has at least ten counts. This chain joins TRBV7-2 and TRBJ1-4; tentatively, D is TRBD1 (6 bases). The germline V gene has CDR1 SGHTA and CDR2 FQGNSA. This CDR3 contains 15 residues. Trimming left V 4 bases short and J 5 bases short, with 14 bases between. CDR3 nucleotide sequence: TGTGCCAGCAGCTCCTCGACAGGATTCAATGAAAAACTGTTTTTT. This translates into CASSSSTGFNEKLFF.

On this clonotype itself: Because the CDR3 is missing its conserved closing phenylalanine or tryptophan, this is likely a read error. CDR3 DNA: TGTGCCAGCAGCTCCGACACCAGAAGGGGTGGCACTGAAGCTTTCCTT. Protein sequence: CASSSDTRRGGTEAFL. The gene calls are TRBV5-6 and TRBJ1-1, with D perhaps TRBD1 (5 bases). This CDR3 comprises 16 residues. Deletions cut 3 bases from V and 4 bases from J, with 19 bases between. CDR1 SGHDT and CDR2 YYEEEE come from the germline V gene.

This chain connects TRBV4-3 to TRBJ2-6; 10 nucleotides agree with TRBD2. The CDR3 spans 19 residues. Germline trimming cut 0 bases from V and 2 bases from J; bases unmatched to any gene: 7. The V gene's germline CDR1 is LGHNA and CDR2 YSLEER. The CDR3 protein is CASSQERGSGGTGANVLTF. In DNA, the CDR3 is TGCGCCAGCAGCCAAGAAAGGGGTAGCGGGGGGACTGGGGCCAACGTCCTGACTTTC.

The V and J genes are TRBV30 and TRBJ1-6, with 9 bases fitting TRBD1. With V trimmed by 1 base and J by 10 bases, 11 bases remained unmatched. The CDR3 sequence is 16 residues long. Germline CDR1 reads GTSNPN; CDR2 reads SVGIG (reference sequence). The DNA for the CDR3 is TGTGCCTGGAGTGACAGGGGGCAGGGGGCTTACTCACCCCTCCACTTT. The encoded protein is CAWSDRGQGAYSPLHF.

The chain has TRBV14 and TRBJ2-2; D is perhaps TRBD1 (6 bases). Trimming shortened V by 6 bases and J by 0 bases, and 11 bases separated the two germline ends. Germline CDR1 reads SGHDN; CDR2 reads FVKESK. CDR3 length equals 15 residues. The CDR3 coding sequence is TGTGCCAGCAGGGGGGCAGGGCCGAACACCGGGGAGCTGTTTTTT. It yields the protein CASRGAGPNTGELFF.

This clonotype was seen ten or more times. The chain is built from TRBV6-5 and TRBJ2-5, with 10 nucleotides matching TRBD2. J was trimmed by 0 bases and V by 0 bases; bases with no gene match: 7. CDR1 is MNHEY and CDR2 is SVGAGI in the germline V gene. The CDR3 has 18 amino acids. The CDR3 region has the DNA TGTGCCAGCAGTTACTCGAGGCTAGCGGGGGCCTACCAAGAGACCCAGTACTTC. It codes for CASSYSRLAGAYQETQYF.

In the case of this clonotype: A read error is possible here, since a much larger clone lies one base away. The chain combines TRBV4-1 with TRBJ2-5, with 10 bases aligning to TRBD1. This CDR3 comprises 17 residues. Germline CDR1 and CDR2: MGHRA and YSYEKL. CDR3 sequence (DNA): TGCGCCAGCAGCCAAGAACAACCCGGGACAGGGGCCGAGACCCTGTACTTC. Amino acids: CASSQEQPGTGAETLYF.

This chain joins TRBV6-2 or TRBV6-3 and TRBJ1-1, with TRBD1 identical over 7 bases. This CDR3 comprises 15 residues. Germline assignment: CDR1 MNHEY and CDR2 SVGEGT. J lost 2 bases, V lost 1 base, and 4 bases had no gene match. The CDR3 nucleotides are TGTGCCAGCAGTTACTTAGGGGGCTTAAACACTGAAGCTTTCTTT. Its protein is CASSYLGGLNTEAFF.

The chain has TRBV9 and TRBJ2-1, with D maybe TRBD2 (6 bases). The CDR3 loop spans 14 amino acids. With 0 bases removed from V and 8 bases from J, the gap between germline ends came to 12 bases. CDR1 and CDR2 (germline): SGDLS, YYNGEE. CDR3 coding DNA: TGTGCCAGCAGCGTAGCGGGAGACGACTATGAGCAGTTCTTC. Protein: CASSVAGDDYEQFF.

J is TRBJ2-1 and V is TRBV10-3; 8 bases fit TRBD2. V was clipped by 0 bases and J by 7 bases; unmatched bases: 8. CDR3 length: 16 amino acids. Germline V lookup: CDR1 ENHRY, CDR2 SYGVKD. CDR3 nucleotides: TGTGCCATCAGTGAGTCCCAAGCGGGGGTGCCAAATGAGCAGTTCTTC. This encodes CAISESQAGVPNEQFF.

V is TRBV6-2 or TRBV6-3 and J is TRBJ1-1; D ambiguous. Germline V gene data show CDR1 as MNHEY and CDR2 as SVGEGT. V lost 4 bases and J 4 bases, leaving 28 bases between the germline ends. The CDR3 runs 19 residues. Here the CDR3 DNA reads TGTGCCAGCAGTTCTCTAAGGCCTCCGAACAGCTACATGAGCACTGAAGCTTTCTTT. Translated, it gives CASSSLRPPNSYMSTEAFF.

This chain uses TRBV5-8 with TRBJ2-2; D gene ambiguous. The CDR3 contains 13 residues. V lost 0 bases and J lost 6, with 6 bases in between. From germline, CDR1 is SGHTS and CDR2 YDEGEE. CDR3 DNA: TGTGCCAGCAGCTTGGATCAGTCCGGGGAGCTGTTTTTT. It is translated as CASSLDQSGELFF.

In its sample, this clonotype was seen a few times. The chain couples TRBV2 to TRBJ1-4, with no clear D. V was shortened by 1 base and J by 8 bases, with 20 bases between the two germline ends. Germline values: CDR1 SNHLY, CDR2 FYNNEI. The CDR3 covers 17 residues. CDR3 sequence (DNA): TGTGCCAGCAGTGAAGGCAGGCCTGGTGGTGTTGGAGAAAAACTGTTTTTT. Protein sequence: CASSEGRPGGVGEKLFF.

This clonotype was detected ten times or more. The gene calls are TRBV30 and TRBJ2-7; D assignment may be TRBD1 or TRBD2 (5 bases each). CDR1 GTSNPN and CDR2 SVGIG come from the germline V gene (reference sequence). This CDR3 comprises 13 residues. V lost 3 bases to trimming and J lost 4 bases, with 13 bases between them. Here the CDR3 DNA reads TGTGCCTGGAGCCCGGGGCCCCTTTACGAGCAGTACTTC. It codes for CAWSPGPLYEQYF.

The chain combines TRBV4-3 with TRBJ2-1; 7 bases agree with TRBD2. The junction had 4 bases not matched to a gene; V was cut back by 0 bases and J by 2 bases. The germline gives CDR1 LGHNA, CDR2 YSLEER. The CDR3 has 16 amino acids. The DNA of the CDR3 is TGCGCCAGCAGCCAAGATCTGGCGGGGGCCTACAATGAGCAGTTCTTC. Protein sequence: CASSQDLAGAYNEQFF.

This clonotype was recorded a few times. The rearrangement joins TRBV4-1 to TRBJ2-7; D unclear. Germline assignment: CDR1 MGHRA and CDR2 YSYEKL. CDR3 size: 15 residues. Trimming left V 1 base short and J 0 bases short, with 10 bases between. Here the CDR3 reads CASSQVGVSSYEQYF. The CDR3 bases are TGCGCCAGCAGCCAAGTCGGCGTAAGCTCCTACGAGCAGTACTTC.

V usage is TRBV11-2 and J usage is TRBJ1-4; no firm D call. V gave up 4 bases and J gave up 3 bases, with 15 bases separating them. This CDR3 has 16 residues. Germline values: CDR1 SGHAT, CDR2 FQNNGV. CDR3 nucleotides: TGTGCCAGCAGCTCGAGACCAGACGGACCTAATGAAAAACTGTTTTTT. Translated, it gives CASSSRPDGPNEKLFF. The full variable domain, in which reference TRBV11-2 and TRBJ1-4 provide the parts outside the CDR3, is EAGVAQSPRYKIIEKRQSVAFWCNPISGHATLYWYQQILGQGPKLLIQFQNNGVVDDSQLPKDRFSAERLKGVDSTLKIQPAKLEDSAVYLCASSSRPDGPNEKLFFGSGTQLSVL.

This clonotype has a handful of counts. The rearrangement links TRBV5-3 to TRBJ2-6; maybe TRBD2 (5 bases). TRBV5-3 is assigned to the ORF class and has an uncertain function. The CDR3 sequence is 17 residues long. Trimming left V 10 bases short and J 0 bases short, with 20 bases between. In DNA, the CDR3 is TGTGCCGGCAGCTGGATGCCGGGGTTCTCTGGGGCCAACGTCCTGACTTTC. Translated, it gives CAGSWMPGFSGANVLTF.